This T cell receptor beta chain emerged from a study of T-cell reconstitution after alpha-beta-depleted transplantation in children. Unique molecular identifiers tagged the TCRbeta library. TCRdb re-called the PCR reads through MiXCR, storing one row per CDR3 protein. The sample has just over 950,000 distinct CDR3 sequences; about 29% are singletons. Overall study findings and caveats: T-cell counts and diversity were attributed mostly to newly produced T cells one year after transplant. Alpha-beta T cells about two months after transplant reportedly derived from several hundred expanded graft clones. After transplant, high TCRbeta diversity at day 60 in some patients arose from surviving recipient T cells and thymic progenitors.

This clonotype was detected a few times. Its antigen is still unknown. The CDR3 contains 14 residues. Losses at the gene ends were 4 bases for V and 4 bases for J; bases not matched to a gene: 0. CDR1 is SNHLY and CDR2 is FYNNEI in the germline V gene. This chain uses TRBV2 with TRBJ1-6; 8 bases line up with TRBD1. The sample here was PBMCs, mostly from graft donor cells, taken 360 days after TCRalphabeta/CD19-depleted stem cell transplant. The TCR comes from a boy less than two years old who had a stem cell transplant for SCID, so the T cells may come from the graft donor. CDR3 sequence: CASSGTGYNSPLHF. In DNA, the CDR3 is TGTGCCAGCAGTGGGACAGGGTATAATTCACCCCTCCACTTT.